One and the same sample provided the 13 T cell receptor beta chains below, sequenced in a study of CD4 and CD8 cells across lung adenocarcinoma regions. MiXCR, run by TCRdb on the PCR reads, gives a single entry per CDR3 protein. This table has around 25,000 distinct CDR3 sequences, less than 60% appearing once. The sequencing sample was made of CD8+ T cells from the center of a lung tumor. The source is a male donor with lung adenocarcinoma. The CD4 and CD8 labels of this study may be unreliable.

About this clonotype itself: At one end the junction does not follow the germline gene, possibly because of a read error. The rearrangement links TRBV6-1 to TRBJ2-4, with D tentatively TRBD1 or TRBD2 (5 bases each). Germline V gene lookup returns CDR1 MNHNS and CDR2 SASEGT. CDR3 size: 16 residues. The CDR3 DNA reads TGTGCGAGCAGTGAATCGGGGACGTGGGTCAAAAACACTCAGTACTTC. Protein product: CASSESGTWVKNTQYF.

In this sample, this clonotype is medium-sized. The chain is built from TRBV5-1 and TRBJ2-2; TRBD1 aligns across 9 bases. The trim removed 1 base at V and 7 bases at J, leaving 5 bases unmatched. The CDR3 consists of 15 residues. In germline, CDR1 is SGHRS, CDR2 YFSETQ. DNA for the CDR3: TGCGCCAGCAGCTTGAAGGGACAGGGCGGCGGGGAGCTGTTTTTT. Its translation is CASSLKGQGGGELFF.

V and J are TRBV10-2 and TRBJ2-4; 9 bases map to TRBD2. The J call is uncertain, as TRBJ2-3 better fits the DNA end. The CDR3 loop spans 14 amino acids. CDR1 WSHSY and CDR2 SAAADI come from the germline V gene. CDR3 in amino acids: CPGSVAGGTNTQYF. The CDR3 DNA reads TGCCCCGGCTCGGTGGCGGGAGGGACAAACACGCAGTATTTT.

This clonotype has ten or more counts. This chain uses TRBV6-1 with TRBJ2-2; D perhaps matches TRBD1 (5 bases). This CDR3 comprises 13 residues. The germline CDR1 and CDR2 sequences are MNHNS and SASEGT. V was pared by 4 bases and J by 7 bases, with 10 bases between. The CDR3 coding sequence is TGTGCCAGCAGTGGGGGCAGGAACGGGGAGCTGTTTTTT. It specifies CASSGGRNGELFF.

This chain uses TRBV30 with TRBJ2-4; 9 nucleotides match TRBD2. Germline loops: CDR1 GTSNPN, CDR2 SVGIG (reference sequence). This CDR3 region has 14 residues. This CDR3 reads CAGLGGSGRNIQYF. The CDR3 region has the DNA TGTGCGGGGCTTGGGGGTAGCGGGAGAAACATTCAGTACTTC.

In its sample, this clonotype was seen many times. V usage is TRBV6-1 and J usage is TRBJ2-3; 13 nucleotides align to TRBD2. The junction had 7 bases not matched to a gene; V was cut back by 10 bases and J by 0 bases. The germline V gene has CDR1 MNHNS and CDR2 SASEGT. CDR3 length: 16 residues. This chain's CDR3 is CATRLAGGLSTDTQYF. DNA for the CDR3: TGTGCCACTCGACTAGCGGGAGGATTAAGCACAGATACGCAGTATTTT.

This chain links TRBV6-1 with TRBJ2-2; possibly TRBD1 for D (6 bases). Germline V gene lookup returns CDR1 MNHNS and CDR2 SASEGT. Trimming left V 6 bases short and J 4 bases short, with 12 bases between. The CDR3 is 14 residues long. CDR3 sequence: CASRTYRATGELFF. The CDR3 DNA reads as TGTGCCAGCAGAACGTACAGGGCCACCGGGGAGCTGTTTTTT.

This clonotype has ten or more counts. This chain joins TRBV7-2 and TRBJ1-4; D possibly corresponds to TRBD1 (6 bases). This CDR3 is 15 amino acids long. With 3 bases removed from V and 10 bases from J, the gap between germline ends came to 18 bases. CDR1 is SGHTA, CDR2 FQGNSA, per germline. This CDR3 reads CASSLAQGGRGKLFF. The CDR3 DNA sequence: TGTGCCAGCAGCTTGGCACAGGGCGGGCGTGGAAAACTGTTTTTT.

To note about this clonotype: At one end, the junction sequence differs from germline, possibly due to a read error. V and J are TRBV25-1 and TRBJ2-4; 8 positions match TRBD1. Germline assignment: CDR1 MGHDK and CDR2 SYGVNS. The CDR3 is 14 residues long. The CDR3 loop reads CAGRGTGAKNTQSF. CDR3 bases: TGTGCCGGCAGGGGGACAGGAGCCAAAAATACGCAGTCCTTT.

This clonotype appeared many times. The chain uses TRBV6-5 and TRBJ2-1, with 7 bases that match TRBD1. Judging by the DNA end, TRBJ2-5 fits better; the J call may be wrong. The CDR3 covers 15 residues. Germline CDR1 is MNHEY and CDR2 is SVGAGI. Here the CDR3 DNA reads TGTGCCAGCAGTTCCAGCTTTAACAGGGGAGAGACCCAGTACTTC. Its translation is CASSSSFNRGETQYF.

Regarding this clonotype: The junction departs from germline at one end; a sequencing error may be responsible. The chain carries TRBV6-1 and TRBJ2-4; 8 bases are shared with TRBD2. CDR1 and CDR2 from the germline V gene are MNHNS and SASEGT. The CDR3 loop spans 15 amino acids. DNA of the CDR3: TGTGCCAGCAGCTCGGGGGGGCGAGCCAAAAATACGCAGTATTTC. Translating it yields CASSSGGRAKNTQYF.

CDR3 DNA sequence: TGTGCCAGCAGTGAGGGGACTGAAGCTTTCTTT. Protein sequence: CASSEGTEAFF. The V call is TRBV6-4, the J call TRBJ1-1; D uncertain. Trimming pared 3 bases from V and 5 bases from J, leaving 4 bases between. The CDR3 totals 11 residues. In germline, CDR1 is MRHNA, CDR2 SNTAGT.

Turning to this clonotype: One junction end disagrees with the germline gene, perhaps due to a read error. V gene TRBV6-1 combines with J gene TRBJ2-3; either TRBD1 or TRBD2 may supply D (6 bases each). Per the germline V gene, CDR1 is MNHNS and CDR2 is SASEGT. The CDR3 has 15 residues. CDR3 in amino acids: CATGFGGRDQDTQYF. CDR3 nucleotide sequence: TGTGCCACGGGGTTCGGGGGCCGTGACCAAGATACGCAGTATTTC.